A single sample gave rise to the 23 T cell receptor beta chains below, sequenced in a study of cytomegalovirus exposure and HLA in healthy donors. This table comes from immunoSEQ multiplex PCR, and its TCRdb copy is limited to in-frame clones, with some not included. The sample includes about 110,000 clones, about 90% seen only once; the top ten take less than 2.5%. The material sequenced was PBMCs. These receptors came from a woman aged 18-29 years in good health and CMV-seronegative.

The CDR3 nucleotides read TGTGCCAGCAGCCCACAGGGGTTCCTGAACACTGAAGCTTTCTTT. Translation: CASSPQGFLNTEAFF. The rearrangement uses TRBV7-2 and TRBJ1-1, with 7 bases that match TRBD1. The CDR3 sequence is 15 residues long. V lost 5 bases, J lost 0 bases, and 6 bases stayed unmatched. Germline-derived CDR1 and CDR2 are SGHTA and FQGNSA.

This clone was observed a handful of times. This chain uses TRBV11-2 with TRBJ2-2, with TRBD2 matching 10 bases. The CDR3 runs to 15 residues. CDR1 is SGHAT and CDR2 is FQNNGV in the germline V gene. Trimming cost V 6 bases and J 3 bases; bases outside gene matches: 4. CDR3: CASRRLAGDTGELFF. The CDR3 nucleotides are TGTGCCAGCAGGAGGCTAGCGGGGGACACCGGGGAGCTGTTTTTT. The whole variable domain, remainder taken from reference TRBV11-2 and TRBJ2-2, is EAGVAQSPRYKIIEKRQSVAFWCNPISGHATLYWYQQILGQGPKLLIQFQNNGVVDDSQLPKDRFSAERLKGVDSTLKIQPAKLEDSAVYLCASRRLAGDTGELFFGEGSRLTVL.

This chain joins TRBV28 and TRBJ2-7; D may be TRBD2 (6 bases). The CDR3 has 14 amino acids. Germline V gene sequence: CDR1 MDHEN, CDR2 SYDVKM. Trimming cost V 5 bases and J 3 bases, with 14 bases left between them. This chain's CDR3 is CASSRVAEIYEQYF. The CDR3 nucleotides read TGTGCCAGCAGTCGTGTAGCGGAGATCTACGAGCAGTACTTC.

This clone was seen just once. This chain uses TRBV7-3 with TRBJ1-2; 9 bases are shared with TRBD1. This CDR3 contains 16 residues. V trimming: 5 bases; J trimming: 6 bases; junction bases outside the gene matches: 13. In germline, CDR1 is SGHTA, CDR2 FQGTGA. The CDR3 sequence is CASSPIDTGGLNGYTF. The CDR3 DNA reads TGTGCCAGCAGCCCAATCGATACAGGGGGCTTAAATGGCTACACCTTC.

This clone was found once. This chain links TRBV7-9 with TRBJ2-5; a weak D match, TRBD2 (6 bases). Germline CDR1 is SEHNR and CDR2 is FQNEAQ (reference sequence). The V gene lost 1 base and the J gene lost 1 base, with 10 bases spanning the gap. The CDR3 is 15 amino acids. The CDR3 DNA reads as TGTGCCAGCAGCTTAGATGGACTACCCCAAGAGACCCAGTACTTC. Encoded protein: CASSLDGLPQETQYF.

The chain combines TRBV7-9 with TRBJ2-7; perhaps TRBD1 as D (6 bases). There are 14 residues in the CDR3. The germline V gene has CDR1 SEHNR and CDR2 FQNEAQ (reference sequence). V gave up 5 bases and J gave up 6 bases, with 17 bases separating them. In DNA, the CDR3 is TGTGCCAGCAGCGCGCTACAGGGCCAGGCCGAGCAGTACTTC. Residues: CASSALQGQAEQYF.

The J gene is TRBJ1-1, the V gene TRBV30; maybe TRBD1 (5 bases). The germline V and J ends were trimmed by 0 bases and 1 base, with 12 bases remaining between them. The CDR3 runs to 15 residues. Germline assignment: CDR1 GTSNPN and CDR2 SVGIG (reference sequence). CDR3 DNA sequence: TGTGCCTGGAGTGTACCCCCGGGGGGGAACACTGAAGCTTTCTTT. Protein: CAWSVPPGGNTEAFF.

The rearrangement links TRBV2 to TRBJ2-2; D remains ambiguous. Germline assignment: CDR1 SNHLY and CDR2 FYNNEI. V lost 3 bases and J 3 bases, leaving 2 bases between the germline ends. The CDR3 contains 12 residues. CDR3 coding DNA: TGTGCCAGCAGTGACTACACCGGGGAGCTGTTTTTT. Translating it yields CASSDYTGELFF. Combining the CDR3 with reference TRBV2 and TRBJ2-2 gives the whole variable domain EPEVTQTPSHQVTQMGQEVILRCVPISNHLYFYWYRQILGQKVEFLVSFYNNEISEKSEIFDDQFSVERPDGSNFTLKIRSTKLEDSAMYFCASSDYTGELFFGEGSRLTVL.

The chain recombines TRBV7-2 with TRBJ2-3; 10 bases map to TRBD2. This CDR3 region has 15 residues. The V gene end was trimmed by 5 bases and the J gene end by 5 bases; junction bases not matched to a gene: 7. The germline gives CDR1 SGHTA, CDR2 FQGNSA. In DNA form, the CDR3 reads TGTGCCAGCAGCCTATCACTAGCGGGGCGAGATACGCAGTATTTT. This translates into CASSLSLAGRDTQYF.

The chain combines TRBV4-1 with TRBJ2-7, with 7 bases fitting TRBD1. This CDR3 is 14 amino acids long. In germline, CDR1 is MGHRA, CDR2 YSYEKL. Losses at the gene ends were 4 bases for V and 5 bases for J; bases not matched to a gene: 8. The CDR3 here is CASSLPDRMDEQYF. CDR3 sequence (DNA): TGCGCCAGCAGCCTCCCGGACAGGATGGACGAGCAGTACTTC.

J is TRBJ1-4 and V is TRBV4-1; TRBD1 agrees at 7 bases. The CDR3 runs to 15 residues. After removal of 4 bases from V and 8 bases from J, the junction contained 10 bases not matched to a gene. Germline CDR1 and CDR2: MGHRA and YSYEKL. CDR3 DNA: TGCGCCAGCAGCCGCTATAAGGGGGCTGGGGAAAAACTGTTTTTT. Translating gives CASSRYKGAGEKLFF.

As for this clone: Different DNA sequences within this sample yield the same CDR3. The genes are TRBV19 and TRBJ1-1; TRBD1 is a possible D gene (5 bases). The germline CDR1 and CDR2 sequences are LNHDA and SQIVND (reference sequence). This CDR3 comprises 13 residues. Trimming left V 1 base short and J 5 bases short, with 8 bases between. The CDR3 nucleotides read TGTGCCAGTAGTATAGGGCAGGGTACTGAAGCTTTCTTT. It is translated as CASSIGQGTEAFF.

V is TRBV7-9 and J is TRBJ1-6; no firm D call. Trimming left V 5 bases short and J 7 bases short, with 21 bases between. This CDR3 contains 17 residues. The germline CDR1 and CDR2 sequences are SEHNR and FQNEAQ (reference sequence). The DNA of the CDR3 is TGTGCCAGCAGCCCGCGGGGTCCGACCTCTGAAAATTCACCCCTCCACTTT. Translated: CASSPRGPTSENSPLHF.

The chain employs TRBV30 and TRBJ1-2; 11 bases are shared with TRBD1. The CDR3 loop spans 15 amino acids. Germline V lookup: CDR1 GTSNPN, CDR2 SVGIG (reference sequence). Trimming took 0 bases from V and 7 from J; bases not matched to a gene: 7. The DNA of the CDR3 is TGTGCCTGGAGTGTCCGTTTAGGGACAGGGGGTGGCTACACCTTC. Amino acid sequence: CAWSVRLGTGGGYTF.

The rearrangement uses TRBV7-3 and TRBJ2-3, with 8 positions matching TRBD2. The CDR3 is 16 amino acids. Germline trimming cut 5 bases from V and 5 bases from J; bases unmatched to any gene: 12. Germline CDR1 is SGHTA and CDR2 is FQGTGA. CDR3 sequence reads: CASSPTLGGALDTQYF. The CDR3 bases are TGTGCCAGCAGCCCCACACTCGGGGGGGCCCTAGATACGCAGTATTTT.

This clone was detected only once. In DNA, the CDR3 is TGTGCCAGCAGTTTAACTAGCGGGGGACTTTCTGAGCAGTTCTTC. Residues: CASSLTSGGLSEQFF. The rearrangement joins TRBV28 to TRBJ2-1, with 11 bases lining up with TRBD2. Trimming at V came to 2 bases and at J to 9 bases, leaving 6 bases not matched to a gene. Germline CDR1 and CDR2: MDHEN and SYDVKM. The CDR3 covers 15 residues.

The chain carries TRBV4-3 and TRBJ1-4, with 10 bases fitting TRBD1. CDR3 size: 15 residues. In germline, CDR1 is LGHNA, CDR2 YSLEER. The ends lost 3 bases at V and 7 bases at J; junction bases unmatched: 5. The CDR3 spells CASSHRQGASEKLFF. CDR3 nucleotide sequence: TGCGCCAGCAGCCACCGACAGGGGGCTTCTGAAAAACTGTTTTTT.

The chain combines TRBV27 with TRBJ2-1; 14 nucleotides align to TRBD2. Germline CDR1 MNHEY, CDR2 SMNVEV (reference sequence). The CDR3 runs 15 residues. J lost 7 bases, V lost 4 bases, and 3 bases had no gene match. The CDR3 is CASSYGTSGRNEQFF. In nucleotides, the CDR3 is TGTGCCAGCAGTTACGGGACTAGCGGGAGAAATGAGCAGTTCTTC.

As to this clone: A junction end diverges from the germline sequence, so it may reflect a read error. The J gene is TRBJ2-7, the V gene TRBV7-2, with 9 bases identical to TRBD2. CDR3 length: 14 residues. Germline CDR1 and CDR2: SGHTA and FQGNSA. This CDR3 is CASSVAGAVYEQYF. The CDR3 nucleotides are TGTGCCAGCAGCGTAGCGGGGGCAGTGTACGAGCAGTACTTC.

This clone was seen a single time. The chain uses TRBV2 and TRBJ2-1; TRBD1 aligns across 8 bases. This CDR3 comprises 15 residues. V lost 1 base, J lost 5 bases, and 4 bases stayed unmatched. Germline lookup yields CDR1 SNHLY and CDR2 FYNNEI. The CDR3 region is CASSEVRGLNNEQFF. The CDR3 coding sequence is TGTGCCAGCAGTGAAGTCAGGGGGCTCAACAATGAGCAGTTCTTC.

The chain joins TRBV4-1 to TRBJ2-6; no firm D call. This CDR3 has 18 residues. The ends were cut back, 0 bases at V and 0 bases at J, with 12 bases in the middle. Per the germline V gene, CDR1 is MGHRA and CDR2 is YSYEKL. DNA for the CDR3: TGCGCCAGCAGCCAAGAAGGCGGCACCCGCTCTGGGGCCAACGTCCTGACTTTC. Its protein product is CASSQEGGTRSGANVLTF.

This clone was found once. At one of its ends the junction is not consistent with the germline gene, which may arise from a read error. The V and J genes are TRBV15 and TRBJ2-1; D gene uncertain. CDR1 and CDR2 (germline): LNHNV, YYDKDF (reference sequence). This CDR3 has 13 amino acids. The CDR3 loop is CATRIDSNNEQFF. In nucleotides, the CDR3 is TGTGCCACCAGAATCGACTCCAACAATGAGCAGTTCTTC. Drawing the rest from reference TRBV15 and TRBJ2-1, the complete variable domain is DAMVIQNPRYQVTQFGKPVTLSCSQTLNHNVMYWYQQKSSQAPKLLFHYYDKDFNNEADTPDNFQSRRPNTSFCFLDIRSPGLGDTAMYLCATRIDSNNEQFFGPGTRLTVL.

The chain is built from TRBV2 and TRBJ1-4; D unresolved. The CDR3 contains 13 residues. CDR1 SNHLY and CDR2 FYNNEI come from the germline V gene. The ends were cut back, 4 bases at V and 6 bases at J, with 9 bases in the middle. DNA for the CDR3: TGTGCCAGCAGTGGAATGGAGGATGAAAAACTGTTTTTT. This codes for CASSGMEDEKLFF.